This T cell receptor beta chain is drawn from a study of OX40 agonist ivuxolimab in advanced cancers. Using immunoSEQ multiplex PCR, the repertoire was profiled, and TCRdb retains in-frame clones only, with some absent. The sample holds around 20,000 clones, about 70% seen once. The ends were cut back, 3 bases at V and 0 bases at J, with 9 bases in the middle. The length of the CDR3 is 14 residues. Germline values: CDR1 MNHEY, CDR2 SMNVEV (reference sequence). The sequencing here drew on CD4+ or CD8+ T cells sorted from blood, taken in a trial of the OX40 agonist ivuxolimab. This TCR was recovered from an adult with an advanced solid tumor such as melanoma, head and neck, liver or kidney cancer. The chain links TRBV27 to TRBJ2-7; no definite D call. CDR3 nucleotide sequence: TGTGCCAGCAGTTTTCGCGGCCCCTCCTACGAGCAGTACTTC. It is translated as CASSFRGPSYEQYF.